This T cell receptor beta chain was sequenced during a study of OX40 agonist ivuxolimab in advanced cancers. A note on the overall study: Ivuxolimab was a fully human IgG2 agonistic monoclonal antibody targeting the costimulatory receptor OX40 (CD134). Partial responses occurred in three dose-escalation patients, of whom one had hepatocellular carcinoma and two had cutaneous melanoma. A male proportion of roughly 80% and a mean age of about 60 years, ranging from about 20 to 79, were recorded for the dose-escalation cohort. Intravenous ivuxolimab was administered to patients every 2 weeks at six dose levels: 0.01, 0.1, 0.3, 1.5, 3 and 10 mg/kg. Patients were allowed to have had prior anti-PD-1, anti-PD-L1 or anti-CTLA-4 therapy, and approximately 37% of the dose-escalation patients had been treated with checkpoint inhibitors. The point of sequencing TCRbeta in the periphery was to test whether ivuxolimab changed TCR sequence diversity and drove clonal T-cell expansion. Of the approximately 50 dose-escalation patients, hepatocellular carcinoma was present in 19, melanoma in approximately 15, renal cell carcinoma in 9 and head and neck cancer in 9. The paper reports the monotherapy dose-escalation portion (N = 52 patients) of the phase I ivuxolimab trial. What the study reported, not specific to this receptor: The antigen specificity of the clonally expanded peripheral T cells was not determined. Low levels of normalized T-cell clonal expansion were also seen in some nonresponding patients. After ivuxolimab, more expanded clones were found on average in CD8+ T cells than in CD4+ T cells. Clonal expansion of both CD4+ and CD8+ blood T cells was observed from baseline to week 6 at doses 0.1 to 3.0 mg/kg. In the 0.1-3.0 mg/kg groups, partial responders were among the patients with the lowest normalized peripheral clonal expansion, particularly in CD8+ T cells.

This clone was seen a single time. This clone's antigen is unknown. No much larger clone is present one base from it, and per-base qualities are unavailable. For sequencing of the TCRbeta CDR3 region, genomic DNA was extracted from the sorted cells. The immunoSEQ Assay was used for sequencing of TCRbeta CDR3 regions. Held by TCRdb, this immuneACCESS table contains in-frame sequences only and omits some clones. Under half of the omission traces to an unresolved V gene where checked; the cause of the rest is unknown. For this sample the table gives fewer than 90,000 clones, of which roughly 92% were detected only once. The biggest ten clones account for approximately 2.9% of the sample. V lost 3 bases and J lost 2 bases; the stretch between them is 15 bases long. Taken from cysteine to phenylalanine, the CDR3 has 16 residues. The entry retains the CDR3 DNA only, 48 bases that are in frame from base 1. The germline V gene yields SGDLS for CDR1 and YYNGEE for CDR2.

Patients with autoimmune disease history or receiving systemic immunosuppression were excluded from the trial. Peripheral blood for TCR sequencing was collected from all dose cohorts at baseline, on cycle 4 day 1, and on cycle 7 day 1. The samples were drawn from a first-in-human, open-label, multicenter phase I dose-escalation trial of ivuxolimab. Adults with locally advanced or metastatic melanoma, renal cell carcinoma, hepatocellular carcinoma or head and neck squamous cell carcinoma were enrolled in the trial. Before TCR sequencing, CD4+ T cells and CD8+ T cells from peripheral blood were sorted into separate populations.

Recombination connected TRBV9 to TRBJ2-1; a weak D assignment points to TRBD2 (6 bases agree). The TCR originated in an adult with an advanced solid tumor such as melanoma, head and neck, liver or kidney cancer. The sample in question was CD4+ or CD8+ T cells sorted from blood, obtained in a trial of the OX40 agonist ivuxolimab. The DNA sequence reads TGTGCCAGCAGCGGTACTAGCAGACCAGCCTACAATGAGCAGTTCTTC. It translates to CASSGTSRPAYNEQFF. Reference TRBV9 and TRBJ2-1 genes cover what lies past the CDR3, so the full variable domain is DSGVTQTPKHLITATGQRVTLRCSPRSGDLSVYWYQQSLDQGLQFLIQYYNGEERAKGNILERFSAQQFPDLHSELNLSSLELGDSALYFCASSGTSRPAYNEQFFGPGTRLTVL.